The 2 T cell receptor beta chains below were found in one sample sequenced in a study of low-dose radiotherapy and immunotherapy resistance in tumors (dated 2022 in TCRdb). First-strand cDNA was synthesized with Superscript III and a set of TRAV- and TRBV-specific primers, covering both TCRalpha and TCRbeta chains. TCRs were amplified with Phusion for 15 to 20 PCR cycles, with a constant-region primer paired with the adapter attached to the V primers. In TCRdb, the public reads were trimmed at Q25 with fastp and aligned with MiXCR, with productive beta chains retained. Identical CDR3 protein sequences are pooled into one entry, listed with their most common genes and DNA. This sample comprises 9,700 or so distinct CDR3 sequences, approximately 81% of them detected only once. The ten largest make up over 1.1% of the sample. All receptors derive from a human donor with advanced metastatic prostate, ovarian, gallbladder or colorectal cancer (not recorded which). This table probably holds off-target reads from a library built for another chain.

The V and J genes are TRBV13 and TRBJ1-5, with D unresolved. This CDR3 is 15 amino acids long. Germline CDR1 and CDR2: PRHDT and FYEKMQ (reference sequence). Trimming pared 5 bases from V and 6 bases from J, leaving 17 bases between. In DNA, the CDR3 is TGTGCCAGCAGCGTAGAAGGGTCGGGCGGTCAGCCCCAGCATTTT. It translates to CASSVEGSGGQPQHF.

The V and J genes are TRBV19 and TRBJ2-2; 7 bases map to TRBD1. Trimming at V came to 5 bases and at J to 6 bases, leaving 3 bases not matched to a gene. The CDR3 length is 13 residues. Germline lookup yields CDR1 LNHDA and CDR2 SQIVND (reference sequence). The CDR3 bases are TGTGCCAGTAGTGCACAGGGGTCCGGGGAGCTGTTTTTT. Protein product: CASSAQGSGELFF.